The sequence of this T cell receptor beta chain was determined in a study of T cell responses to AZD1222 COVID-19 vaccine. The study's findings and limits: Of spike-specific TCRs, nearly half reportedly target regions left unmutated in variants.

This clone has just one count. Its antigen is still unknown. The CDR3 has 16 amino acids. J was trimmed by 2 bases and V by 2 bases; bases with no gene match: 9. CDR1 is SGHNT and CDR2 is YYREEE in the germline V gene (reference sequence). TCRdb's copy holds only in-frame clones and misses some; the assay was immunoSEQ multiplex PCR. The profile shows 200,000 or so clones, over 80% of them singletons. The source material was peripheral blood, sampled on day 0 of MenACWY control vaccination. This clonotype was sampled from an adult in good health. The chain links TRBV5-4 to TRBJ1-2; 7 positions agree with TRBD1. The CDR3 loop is CASSLPFRDRNYGYTF. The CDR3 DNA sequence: TGTGCCAGCAGCTTACCTTTCCGGGACAGAAACTATGGCTACACCTTC.